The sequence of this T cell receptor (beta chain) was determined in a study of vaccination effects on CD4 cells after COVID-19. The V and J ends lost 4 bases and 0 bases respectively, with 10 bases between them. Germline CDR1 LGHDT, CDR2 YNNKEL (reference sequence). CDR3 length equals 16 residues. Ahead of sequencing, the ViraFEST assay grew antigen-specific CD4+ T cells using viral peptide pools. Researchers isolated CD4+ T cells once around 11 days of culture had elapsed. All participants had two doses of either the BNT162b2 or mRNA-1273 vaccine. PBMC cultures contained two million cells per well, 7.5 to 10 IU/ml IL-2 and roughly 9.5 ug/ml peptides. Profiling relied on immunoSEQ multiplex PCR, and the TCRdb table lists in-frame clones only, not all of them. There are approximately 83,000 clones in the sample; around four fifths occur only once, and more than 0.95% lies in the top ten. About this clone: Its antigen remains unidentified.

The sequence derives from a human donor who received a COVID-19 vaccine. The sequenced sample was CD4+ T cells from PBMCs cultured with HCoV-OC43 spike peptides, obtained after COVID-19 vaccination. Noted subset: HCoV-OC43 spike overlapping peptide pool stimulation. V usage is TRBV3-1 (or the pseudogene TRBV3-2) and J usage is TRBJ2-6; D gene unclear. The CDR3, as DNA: TGTGCCAGCAGCCGGCTAAGGGTCTCTGGGGCCAACGTCCTGACTTTC. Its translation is CASSRLRVSGANVLTF.